This paragraph covers one T cell receptor beta chain sequence. Its target is unknown. This sample is drawn from a study of T cell responses to AZD1222 COVID-19 vaccine. Study-level points and caveats: Spike was spanned by vaccine-associated CD4 TCRs, with dominance at 160-218 and 743-854. Receipt of two AZD1222 doses was followed by a rise in Spike-specific TCR breadth and depth. Among spike-specific TCRs, nearly half reportedly target unmutated variant regions. The donor group comprised mostly white British people and more females; the analysis possibly underestimated clonal diversity.

Trimming cost V 4 bases and J 7 bases, with 8 bases left between them. The CDR3 has 12 amino acids. Looked up from germline, CDR1 is SGHTS and CDR2 is YDEGEE. Produced via immunoSEQ multiplex PCR; TCRdb's table is partial and in-frame only. The repertoire consists of over 110,000 clones, with about 93% occurring once and the leading ten covering around 5.1%. The sequenced sample was peripheral blood, obtained on day 0 of AZD1222 vaccination. The TCR sequence derives from an adult in good health. The V call is TRBV5-8, the J call TRBJ2-2, with D unclear. CDR3 sequence (DNA): TGTGCCAGCAGCAACCGGATCGGGGAGCTGTTTTTT. Protein sequence: CASSNRIGELFF. Full variable domain (remainder filled in from reference TRBV5-8 and TRBJ2-2): EAGVTQSPTHLIKTRGQQATLRCSPISGHTSVYWYQQALGLGLQFLLWYDEGEERNRGNFPPRFSGRQFPNYSSELNVNALELEDSALYLCASSNRIGELFFGEGSRLTVL.